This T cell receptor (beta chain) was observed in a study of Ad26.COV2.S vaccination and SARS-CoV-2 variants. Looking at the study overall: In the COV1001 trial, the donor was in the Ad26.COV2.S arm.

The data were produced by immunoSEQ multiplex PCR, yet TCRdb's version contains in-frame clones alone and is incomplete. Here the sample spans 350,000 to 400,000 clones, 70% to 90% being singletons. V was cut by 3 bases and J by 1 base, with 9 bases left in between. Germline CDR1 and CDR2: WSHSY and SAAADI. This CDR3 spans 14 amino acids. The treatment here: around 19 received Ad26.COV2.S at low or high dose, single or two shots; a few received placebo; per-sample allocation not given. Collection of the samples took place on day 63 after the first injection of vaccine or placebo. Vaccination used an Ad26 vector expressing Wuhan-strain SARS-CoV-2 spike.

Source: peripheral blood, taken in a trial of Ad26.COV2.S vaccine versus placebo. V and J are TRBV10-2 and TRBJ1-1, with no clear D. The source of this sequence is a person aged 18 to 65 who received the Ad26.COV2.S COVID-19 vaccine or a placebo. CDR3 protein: CASSEYRQNTEAFF. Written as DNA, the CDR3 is TGCGCCAGCAGTGAATACAGACAGAACACTGAAGCTTTCTTT.